This entry is about one T cell receptor beta chain. The PCR was carried out with 60 Vbeta primers and 13 Jbeta primers. Sequencing used immunoSEQ multiplex PCR; TCRdb keeps in-frame clones, though not all of them. Counted here are around 200,000 clones, roughly 80% occurring once; the ten biggest clones make up 0.5% to 0.8%. These data belong to a study of cytomegalovirus exposure and HLA in healthy donors. This CDR3 comprises 14 residues. CDR1 SNHLY and CDR2 FYNNEI come from the germline V gene. V lost 5 bases to trimming and J lost 3 bases, with 11 bases between them. The J gene is TRBJ1-5, the V gene TRBV2, with D possibly TRBD1 on 5 matching bases. This TCR was sampled from a boy between 10 and 17 years old in good health and CMV-seronegative. Sequenced material: PBMCs. The CDR3 coding sequence is TGTGCCAGCAGTAAAGACAGCCCCAATCAGCCCCAGCATTTT. Translation gives CASSKDSPNQPQHF. Full variable domain (rest looked up from reference TRBV2 and TRBJ1-5): EPEVTQTPSHQVTQMGQEVILRCVPISNHLYFYWYRQILGQKVEFLVSFYNNEISEKSEIFDDQFSVERPDGSNFTLKIRSTKLEDSAMYFCASSKDSPNQPQHFGDGTRLSIL.